This entry is about one T cell receptor (beta chain). The sample belongs to a study of cytomegalovirus exposure and HLA in healthy donors. The CDR3 covers 13 residues. Trimming left V 7 bases short and J 3 bases short, with 11 bases between. In germline, CDR1 is SGHTA, CDR2 FQGNSA. PCR involved 60 Vbeta and 13 Jbeta primers. Measured with immunoSEQ multiplex PCR; TCRdb has only the in-frame clones, and not every one. The sample holds 150,000 to 170,000 clones; more than 75% are singletons and the top ten take roughly 13%. The source of this sequence is a man aged 25-40 years in good health and CMV-seropositive. The sample comprised PBMCs. J is TRBJ2-3 and V is TRBV7-2, with D perhaps TRBD2 (5 bases). The DNA for the CDR3 is TGTGCCAGCACCCCCGAGCGGACAGATACGCAGTATTTT. Protein: CASTPERTDTQYF.